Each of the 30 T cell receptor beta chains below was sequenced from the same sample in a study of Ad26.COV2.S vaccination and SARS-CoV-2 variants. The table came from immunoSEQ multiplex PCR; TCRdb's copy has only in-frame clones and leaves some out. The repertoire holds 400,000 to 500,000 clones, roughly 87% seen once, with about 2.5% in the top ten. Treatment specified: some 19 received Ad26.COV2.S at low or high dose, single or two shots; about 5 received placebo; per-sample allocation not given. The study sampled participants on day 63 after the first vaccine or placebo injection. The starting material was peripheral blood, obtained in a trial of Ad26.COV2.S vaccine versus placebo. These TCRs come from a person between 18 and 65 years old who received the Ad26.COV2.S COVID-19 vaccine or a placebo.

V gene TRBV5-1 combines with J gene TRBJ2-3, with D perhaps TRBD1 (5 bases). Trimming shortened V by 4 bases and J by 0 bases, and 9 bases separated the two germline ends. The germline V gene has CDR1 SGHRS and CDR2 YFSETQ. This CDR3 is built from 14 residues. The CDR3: CASSIQASTDTQYF. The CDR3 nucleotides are TGCGCCAGCAGCATACAGGCCAGCACAGATACGCAGTATTTT.

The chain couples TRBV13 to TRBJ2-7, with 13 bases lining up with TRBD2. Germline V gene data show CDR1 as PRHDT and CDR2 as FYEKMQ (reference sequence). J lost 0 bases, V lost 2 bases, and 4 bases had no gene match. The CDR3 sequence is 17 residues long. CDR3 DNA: TGTGCCAGCAGCTTAACCGGGACTAGCGGGGCCTCCTACGAGCAGTACGTC. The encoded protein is CASSLTGTSGASYEQYV.

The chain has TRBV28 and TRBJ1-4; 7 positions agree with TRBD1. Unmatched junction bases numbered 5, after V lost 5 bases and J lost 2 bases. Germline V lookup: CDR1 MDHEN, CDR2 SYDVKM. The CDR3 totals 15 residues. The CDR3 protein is CASSITGATNEKLFF. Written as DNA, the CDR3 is TGTGCCAGCAGTATTACAGGGGCTACTAATGAAAAACTGTTTTTT.

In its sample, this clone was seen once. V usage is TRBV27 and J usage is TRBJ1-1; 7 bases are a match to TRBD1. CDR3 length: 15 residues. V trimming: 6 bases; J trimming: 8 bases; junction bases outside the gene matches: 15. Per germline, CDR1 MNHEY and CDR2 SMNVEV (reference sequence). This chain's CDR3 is CASSAVTRGLVEAFF. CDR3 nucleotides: TGTGCCAGCAGCGCAGTGACGAGGGGGCTCGTAGAAGCTTTCTTT.

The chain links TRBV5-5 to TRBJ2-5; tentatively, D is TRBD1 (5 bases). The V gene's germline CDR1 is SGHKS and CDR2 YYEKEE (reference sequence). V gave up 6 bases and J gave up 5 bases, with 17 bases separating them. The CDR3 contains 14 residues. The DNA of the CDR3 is TGTGCCAGCAACCCTGGACAAGTTGAGGAGACCCAGTACTTC. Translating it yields CASNPGQVEETQYF.

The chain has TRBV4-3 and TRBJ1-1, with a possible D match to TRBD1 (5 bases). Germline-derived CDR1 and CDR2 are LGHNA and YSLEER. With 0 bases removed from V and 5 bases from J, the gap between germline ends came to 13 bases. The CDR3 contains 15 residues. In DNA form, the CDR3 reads TGCGCCAGCAGCCAAGATCCGGGACTGAGAACTGAAGCTTTCTTT. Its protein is CASSQDPGLRTEAFF.

The CDR3 sequence is CASARDRQETQYF. The CDR3 coding sequence is TGCGCCAGCGCTAGGGACAGACAAGAGACCCAGTACTTC. The chain joins TRBV4-3 to TRBJ2-5; 7 bases match TRBD1. The V and J ends lost 8 bases and 2 bases, in that order; junction bases with no gene match: 5. The length of the CDR3 is 13 residues. Germline-derived CDR1 and CDR2 are LGHNA and YSLEER.

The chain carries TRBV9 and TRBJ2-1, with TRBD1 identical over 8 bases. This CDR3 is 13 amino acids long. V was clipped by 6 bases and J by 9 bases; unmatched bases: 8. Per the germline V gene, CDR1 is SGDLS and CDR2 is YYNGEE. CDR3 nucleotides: TGTGCCAGCACCAAAGGAACAGGGGGTGAGCAGTTCTTC. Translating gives CASTKGTGGEQFF.

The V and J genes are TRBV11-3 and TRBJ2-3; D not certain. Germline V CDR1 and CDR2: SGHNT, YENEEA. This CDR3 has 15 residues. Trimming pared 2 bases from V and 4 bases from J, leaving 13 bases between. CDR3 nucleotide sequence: TGTGCCAGCAGCTTATCCGGGCCTGGTGCAGATACGCAGTATTTT. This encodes CASSLSGPGADTQYF. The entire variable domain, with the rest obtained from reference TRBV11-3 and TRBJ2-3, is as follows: EAGVVQSPRYKIIEKKQPVAFWCNPISGHNTLYWYLQNLGQGPELLIRYENEEAVDDSQLPKDRFSAERLKGVDSTLKIQPAELGDSAVYLCASSLSGPGADTQYFGPGTRLTVL.

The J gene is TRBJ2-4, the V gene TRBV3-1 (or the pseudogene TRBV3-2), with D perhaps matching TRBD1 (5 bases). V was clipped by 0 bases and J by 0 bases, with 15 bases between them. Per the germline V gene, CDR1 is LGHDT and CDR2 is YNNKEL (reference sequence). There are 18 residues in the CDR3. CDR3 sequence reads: CASSQEAWGRLAKNIQYF. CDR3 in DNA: TGTGCCAGCAGCCAAGAAGCATGGGGCAGACTAGCCAAAAACATTCAGTACTTC.

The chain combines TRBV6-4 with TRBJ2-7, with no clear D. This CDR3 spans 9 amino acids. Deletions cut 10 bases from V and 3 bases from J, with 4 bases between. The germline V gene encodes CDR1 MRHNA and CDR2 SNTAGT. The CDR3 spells CATYYEQYF. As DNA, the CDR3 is TGTGCCACCTACTACGAGCAGTACTTC.

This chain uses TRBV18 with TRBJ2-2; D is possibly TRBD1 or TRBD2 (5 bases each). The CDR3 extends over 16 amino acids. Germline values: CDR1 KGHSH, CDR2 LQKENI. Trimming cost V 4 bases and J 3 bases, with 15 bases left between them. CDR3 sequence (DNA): TGTGCCAGCTCACTGTATTCACGGGGCGACACCGGGGAGCTGTTTTTT. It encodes CASSLYSRGDTGELFF.

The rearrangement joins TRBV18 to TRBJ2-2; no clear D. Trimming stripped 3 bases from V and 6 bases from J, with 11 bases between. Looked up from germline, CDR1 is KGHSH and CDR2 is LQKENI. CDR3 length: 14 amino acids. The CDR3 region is CASSPSPVAGELFF. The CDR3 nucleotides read TGTGCCAGCTCACCGTCCCCGGTAGCCGGGGAGCTGTTTTTT. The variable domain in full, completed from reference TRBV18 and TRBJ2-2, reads NAGVMQNPRHLVRRRGQEARLRCSPMKGHSHVYWYRQLPEEGLKFMVYLQKENIIDESGMPKERFSAEFPKEGPSILRIQQVVRGDSAAYFCASSPSPVAGELFFGEGSRLTVL.

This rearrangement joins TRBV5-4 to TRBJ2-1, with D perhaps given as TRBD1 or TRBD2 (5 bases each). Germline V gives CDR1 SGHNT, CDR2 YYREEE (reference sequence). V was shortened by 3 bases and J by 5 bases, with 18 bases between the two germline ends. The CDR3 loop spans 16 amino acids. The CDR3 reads CASSSLGPLSNNEQFF. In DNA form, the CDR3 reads TGTGCCAGCAGCTCCTTGGGACCCCTGTCCAACAATGAGCAGTTCTTC.

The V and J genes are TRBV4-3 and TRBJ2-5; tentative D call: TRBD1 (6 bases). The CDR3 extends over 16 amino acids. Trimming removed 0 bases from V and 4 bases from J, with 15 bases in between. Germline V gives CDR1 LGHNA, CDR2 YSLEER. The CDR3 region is CASSQEIQGVGETQYF. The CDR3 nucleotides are TGCGCCAGCAGCCAAGAAATACAGGGAGTAGGAGAGACCCAGTACTTC.

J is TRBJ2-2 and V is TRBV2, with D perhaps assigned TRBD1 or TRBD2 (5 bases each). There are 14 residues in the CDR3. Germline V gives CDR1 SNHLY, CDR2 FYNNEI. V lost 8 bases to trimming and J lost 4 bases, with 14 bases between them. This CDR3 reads CASERGAGTGELFF. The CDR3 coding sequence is TGTGCCAGCGAACGAGGGGCAGGCACCGGGGAGCTGTTTTTT.

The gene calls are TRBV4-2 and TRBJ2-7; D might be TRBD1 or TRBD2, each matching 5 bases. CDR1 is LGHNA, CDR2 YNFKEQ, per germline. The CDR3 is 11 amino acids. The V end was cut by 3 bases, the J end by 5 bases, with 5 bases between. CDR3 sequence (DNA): TGTGCCAGCAGCCAGGGGGACGAGCAGTACTTC. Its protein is CASSQGDEQYF.

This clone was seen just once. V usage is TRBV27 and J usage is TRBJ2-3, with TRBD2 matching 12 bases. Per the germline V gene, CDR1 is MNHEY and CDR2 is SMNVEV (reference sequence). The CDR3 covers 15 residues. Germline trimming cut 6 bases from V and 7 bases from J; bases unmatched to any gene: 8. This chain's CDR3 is CASSMMTSGSYTQYF. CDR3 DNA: TGTGCCAGCAGCATGATGACTAGCGGGAGTTATACGCAGTATTTT.

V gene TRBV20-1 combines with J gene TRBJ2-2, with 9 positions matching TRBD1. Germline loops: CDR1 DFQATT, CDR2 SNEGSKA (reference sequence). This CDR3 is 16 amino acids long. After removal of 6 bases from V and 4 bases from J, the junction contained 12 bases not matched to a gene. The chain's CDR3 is CSASTWTGEGTGELFF. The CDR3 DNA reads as TGCAGTGCCAGTACTTGGACAGGGGAGGGCACCGGGGAGCTGTTTTTT.

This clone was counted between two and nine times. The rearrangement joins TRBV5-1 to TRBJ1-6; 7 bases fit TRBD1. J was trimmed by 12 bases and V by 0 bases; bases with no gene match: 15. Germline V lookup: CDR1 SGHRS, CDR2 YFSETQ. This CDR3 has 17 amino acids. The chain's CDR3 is CASSLGWWTGPGGPLHF. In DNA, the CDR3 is TGCGCCAGCAGCTTGGGCTGGTGGACAGGACCAGGGGGACCCCTCCACTTT.

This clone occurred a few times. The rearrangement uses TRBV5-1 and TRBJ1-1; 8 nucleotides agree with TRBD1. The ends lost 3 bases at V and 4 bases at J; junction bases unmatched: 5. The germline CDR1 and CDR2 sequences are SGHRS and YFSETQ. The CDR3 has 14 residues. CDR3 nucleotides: TGCGCCAGCAGCTCTTCAGGGGGCCTCACTGAAGCTTTCTTT. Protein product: CASSSSGGLTEAFF.

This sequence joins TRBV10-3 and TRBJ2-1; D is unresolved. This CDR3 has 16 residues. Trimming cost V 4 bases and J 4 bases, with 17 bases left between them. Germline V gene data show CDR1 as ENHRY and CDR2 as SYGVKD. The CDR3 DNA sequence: TGTGCCATCAGTGGGTTTATGGCACCCCCGTACAATGAGCAGTTCTTC. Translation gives CAISGFMAPPYNEQFF.

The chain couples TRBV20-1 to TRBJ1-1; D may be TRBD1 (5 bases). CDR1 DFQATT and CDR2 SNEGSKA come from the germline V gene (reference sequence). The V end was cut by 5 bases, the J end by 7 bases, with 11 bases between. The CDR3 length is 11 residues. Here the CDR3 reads CSAQKTVEAFF. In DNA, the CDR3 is TGCAGTGCTCAAAAGACAGTTGAAGCTTTCTTT.

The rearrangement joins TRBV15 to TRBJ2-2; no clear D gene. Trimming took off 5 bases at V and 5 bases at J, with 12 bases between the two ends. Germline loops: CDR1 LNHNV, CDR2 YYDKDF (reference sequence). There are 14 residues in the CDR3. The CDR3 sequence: CATSPIGRTGELFF. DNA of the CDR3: TGTGCCACCAGCCCCATCGGGCGTACCGGGGAGCTGTTTTTT. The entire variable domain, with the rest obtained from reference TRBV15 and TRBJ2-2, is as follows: DAMVIQNPRYQVTQFGKPVTLSCSQTLNHNVMYWYQQKSSQAPKLLFHYYDKDFNNEADTPDNFQSRRPNTSFCFLDIRSPGLGDTAMYLCATSPIGRTGELFFGEGSRLTVL.

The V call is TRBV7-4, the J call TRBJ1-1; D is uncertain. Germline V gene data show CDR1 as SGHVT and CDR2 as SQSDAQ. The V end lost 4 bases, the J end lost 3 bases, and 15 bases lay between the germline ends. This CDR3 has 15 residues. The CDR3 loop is CASSSAGVGYTEAFF. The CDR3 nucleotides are TGTGCCAGCAGCTCGGCCGGGGTTGGGTACACTGAAGCTTTCTTT.

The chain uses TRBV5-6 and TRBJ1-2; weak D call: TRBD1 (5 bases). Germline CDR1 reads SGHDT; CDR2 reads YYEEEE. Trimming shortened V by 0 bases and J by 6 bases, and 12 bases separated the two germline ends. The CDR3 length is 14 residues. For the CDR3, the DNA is TGTGCCAGCAGCTTGGTTACAGGCGCCAATGGCTACACCTTC. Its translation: CASSLVTGANGYTF.

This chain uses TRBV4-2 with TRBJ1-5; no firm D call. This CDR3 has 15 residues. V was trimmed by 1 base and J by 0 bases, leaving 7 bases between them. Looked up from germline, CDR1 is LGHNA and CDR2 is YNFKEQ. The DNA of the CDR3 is TGTGCCAGCAGCCAAGGGCGATATAGCAATCAGCCCCAGCATTTT. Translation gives CASSQGRYSNQPQHF.

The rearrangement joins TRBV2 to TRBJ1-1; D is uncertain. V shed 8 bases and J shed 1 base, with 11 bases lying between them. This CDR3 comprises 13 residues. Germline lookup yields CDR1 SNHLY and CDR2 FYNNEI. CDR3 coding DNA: TGTGCCAGCGTGGCGAAATGGAACACTGAAGCTTTCTTT. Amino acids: CASVAKWNTEAFF.

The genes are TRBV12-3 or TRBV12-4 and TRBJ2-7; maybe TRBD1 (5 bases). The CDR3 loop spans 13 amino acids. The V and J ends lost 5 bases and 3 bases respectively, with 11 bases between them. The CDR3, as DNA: TGTGCCAGCAGTCCGACAGAGTTCTACGAGCAGTACTTC. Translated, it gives CASSPTEFYEQYF.

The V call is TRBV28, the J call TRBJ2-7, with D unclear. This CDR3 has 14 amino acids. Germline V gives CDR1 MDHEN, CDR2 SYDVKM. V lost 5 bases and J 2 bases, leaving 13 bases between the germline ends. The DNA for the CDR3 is TGTGCCAGCAGTGAGTACAGCCGGACCTACGAGCAGTACTTC. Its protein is CASSEYSRTYEQYF.